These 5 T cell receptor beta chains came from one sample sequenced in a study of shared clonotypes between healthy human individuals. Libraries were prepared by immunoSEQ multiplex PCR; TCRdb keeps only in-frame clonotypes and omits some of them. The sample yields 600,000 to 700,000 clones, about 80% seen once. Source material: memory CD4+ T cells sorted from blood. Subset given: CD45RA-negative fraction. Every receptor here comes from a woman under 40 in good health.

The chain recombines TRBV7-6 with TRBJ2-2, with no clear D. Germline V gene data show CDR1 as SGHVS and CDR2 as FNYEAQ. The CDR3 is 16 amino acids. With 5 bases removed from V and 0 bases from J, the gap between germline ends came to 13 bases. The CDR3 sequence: CASSRKPQANTGELFF. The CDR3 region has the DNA TGTGCCAGCAGCCGAAAACCTCAGGCGAACACCGGGGAGCTGTTTTTT.

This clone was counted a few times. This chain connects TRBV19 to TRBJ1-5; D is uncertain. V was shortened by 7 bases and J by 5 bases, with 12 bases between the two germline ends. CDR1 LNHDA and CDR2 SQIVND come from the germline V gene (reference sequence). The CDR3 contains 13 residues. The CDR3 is CASKDFLDQPQHF. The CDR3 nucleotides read TGTGCCAGTAAGGATTTTTTGGATCAGCCCCAGCATTTT.

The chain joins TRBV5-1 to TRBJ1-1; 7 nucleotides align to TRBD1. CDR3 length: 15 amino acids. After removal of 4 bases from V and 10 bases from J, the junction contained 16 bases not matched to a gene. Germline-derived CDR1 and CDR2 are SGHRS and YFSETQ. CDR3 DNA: TGCGCCAGCAGCCTTGGCGACAGGGACCTACTAAGAGCTTTCTTT. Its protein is CASSLGDRDLLRAFF.

CDR3 sequence reads: CASSLLQGRAFF. CDR3 sequence (DNA): TGTGCCAGCAGTTTACTACAGGGTAGGGCTTTCTTT. This rearrangement joins TRBV28 to TRBJ1-1, with TRBD1 as a possible D gene (6 bases). This CDR3 comprises 12 residues. Germline CDR1 reads MDHEN; CDR2 reads SYDVKM. The V gene lost 2 bases and the J gene lost 11 bases, with 12 bases spanning the gap.

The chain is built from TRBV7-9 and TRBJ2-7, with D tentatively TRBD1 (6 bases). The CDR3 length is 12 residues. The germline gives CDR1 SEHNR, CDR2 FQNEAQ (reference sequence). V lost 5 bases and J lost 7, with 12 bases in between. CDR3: CASSPDRPEQYF. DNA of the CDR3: TGTGCCAGCAGCCCTGACAGGCCGGAGCAGTACTTC.